The rows below give T cell receptor beta chains drawn from one sample of a study of healthy donors' naive CD4 and CD8 T cells. TCRdb independently ran MiXCR on the reads; one entry per CDR3 protein. Altogether approximately 180,000 distinct CDR3 sequences are present, around three quarters being singletons, with the ten largest covering 2% to 2.5%. Sequenced sample: naive CD4+ and CD8+ T cells sorted from blood, pooled from several donors. The receptors derive from a pool of human donors in good health; the sample pools cells from several healthy donors. Each CDR3 is given with its conserved first and last residue. The order of the fields is clone size, D gene, J gene, V gene, CDR3 DNA, CDR3 protein. The D gene is left open where the match is weak. Clone sizes are given selectively: once, few, many, or a class where the clone is expanded.

few | - | TRBJ2-7 | TRBV6-1 | TGTGCCAGCAGTGAAAGGCAAGTCTACGAGCAGTACTTC | CASSERQVYEQYF
- | - | TRBJ1-6 | TRBV5-1 | TGCGCCAGCAGCTTGGATGGGCAAGGAGAATCACCCCTCCACTTT | CASSLDGQGESPLHF
once | - | TRBJ2-7 | TRBV19 | TGTGCCAGTAGTATAGTTGGTAACTCCTACGAGCAGTACTTC | CASSIVGNSYEQYF
- | - | TRBJ2-7 | TRBV5-1 | TGCGCCAGCAGTCTGGAGGGGTTCTCCTACGAGCAGTACTTC | CASSLEGFSYEQYF
- | - | TRBJ2-7 | TRBV27 | TGTGCCAGCTCCCCGACTGAGTCCTACGAGCAGTACTTC | CASSPTESYEQYF
- | - | TRBJ1-1 | TRBV29-1 | TGCAGCGTTGTTACAGGGATACACACTGAAGCTTTCTTT | CSVVTGIHTEAFF
- | - | TRBJ2-1 | TRBV19 | TGTGCCAGTATGTGGCGGACAGACTCCTACAATGAGCAGTTCTTC | CASMWRTDSYNEQFF
- | - | TRBJ1-2 | TRBV29-1 | TGCAGCACCCAGGTCAATCACTATGGCTACACCTTC | CSTQVNHYGYTF
few | - | TRBJ2-7 | TRBV29-1 | TGCAGCGTTCAACCTGGTATCTTC | CSVQPGIF
- | TRBD2 | TRBJ2-1 | TRBV19 | TGTGCCAGTAGTGAACTAGCGGCCTACAATGAGCAGTTCTTC | CASSELAAYNEQFF